The rows below give T cell receptor beta chains drawn from one sample of a study of early T cells in non-severe SARS-CoV-2 infection. TCRdb reprocessed the 5' RACE reads with MiXCR, giving one entry per CDR3 protein. This table has 77,000 or so distinct CDR3 sequences, about 14% appearing once. The specimen was whole blood, collected at baseline. All receptors derive from an adult who was a healthcare worker with PCR-confirmed SARS-CoV-2 infection or an uninfected control (not recorded which). Both conserved end residues are part of each CDR3. Each record gives: V gene, J gene, clone size, D gene, CDR3 protein, CDR3 DNA. The D gene is left open where the match is weak. A row's size may be missing; if present it is once, few, many or a size class.

>TRBV19|TRBJ2-3|few|NA
CASRVGGSTDTQYF
TGTGCCAGTAGGGTCGGGGGCAGCACAGATACGCAGTATTTT
>TRBV7-2|TRBJ2-3|many|NA
CASSDSLGNKDTQYF
TGTGCCAGCAGCGATAGTCTAGGAAATAAAGATACGCAGTATTTT
>TRBV7-2|TRBJ2-1|many|NA
CASSLGGGGAGQNEQFF
TGTGCCAGCAGCTTAGGAGGGGGGGGCGCGGGTCAGAATGAGCAGTTCTTC
>TRBV18|TRBJ1-5|medium-sized|TRBD1
CASSPQGARYDQPQHF
TGTGCCAGCTCACCACAGGGGGCAAGGTACGATCAGCCCCAGCATTTT
>TRBV3-1|TRBJ2-1|many|NA
CASSHRSGATYNEQFF
TGTGCCAGCAGCCACCGTTCGGGAGCCACCTACAATGAGCAGTTCTTC
>TRBV12-3/TRBV12-4|TRBJ2-7|few|NA
CASSSGVFYEQYF
TGTGCCAGCAGTTCCGGGGTCTTCTACGAGCAGTACTTC
>TRBV18|TRBJ2-5|NA|TRBD2
CASSALAGIQETQYF
TGTGCCAGCTCAGCCCTAGCGGGGATACAAGAGACCCAGTACTTC
>TRBV2|TRBJ2-1|many|NA
CASSDSRGSVNEQFF
TGTGCCAGCAGTGATAGTCGGGGGTCTGTCAATGAGCAGTTCTTC
>TRBV18|TRBJ1-1|NA|NA
CASSPPQGVTEAFF
TGTGCCAGCTCACCACCACAGGGAGTAACTGAAGCTTTCTTT
>TRBV28|TRBJ2-2|NA|NA
CASRFHRELFF
TGTGCCAGCAGATTCCACCGGGAGCTGTTTTTT
>TRBV7-9|TRBJ2-7|NA|TRBD1
CASSSWTGGDEQYF
TGTGCCAGCAGCTCCTGGACAGGGGGCGACGAGCAGTACTTC
>TRBV20-1|TRBJ1-1|many|NA
CSARGVSTEAFF
TGCAGTGCTAGGGGGGTGAGCACTGAAGCTTTCTTT
>TRBV6-5|TRBJ2-1|NA|NA
CASSYSPDYNEQFF
TGTGCCAGCAGTTACTCGCCGGACTACAATGAGCAGTTCTTC
>TRBV19|TRBJ2-5|NA|NA
CASSSLAIGIKTQYF
TGTGCCAGTAGCTCGCTAGCGATAGGGATAAAGACCCAGTACTTC
>TRBV3-1|TRBJ2-3|NA|TRBD2
CASSPPSGSSLDTQYF
TGTGCCAGCAGCCCCCCCAGCGGGAGCAGCCTAGATACGCAGTATTTT
>TRBV12-3/TRBV12-4|TRBJ2-3|few|TRBD2
CASKGRGRRDTQYF
TGTGCCAGCAAAGGGAGGGGACGCCGAGATACGCAGTATTTT
>TRBV25-1|TRBJ2-3|NA|TRBD2
CASSDWRERTQYF
TGTGCCAGCAGTGATTGGCGGGAGCGTACGCAGTATTTT
>TRBV19|TRBJ1-2|NA|TRBD1
CASSIPWTGDYGYTF
TGTGCCAGTAGTATTCCGTGGACAGGGGACTATGGCTACACCTTC
>TRBV5-4|TRBJ2-3|many|TRBD2
CASSRRIAGGETDTQYF
TGTGCCAGCAGCAGACGAATAGCGGGAGGTGAGACAGATACGCAGTATTTT
>TRBV11-2|TRBJ2-1|NA|NA
CASSFTVTGHYNEQFF
TGTGCCAGCAGCTTCACGGTCACAGGTCATTACAATGAGCAGTTCTTC
>TRBV20-1|TRBJ2-3|NA|NA
CSARDSSGPDTQYF
TGCAGTGCCAGGGACTCTTCGGGCCCAGATACGCAGTATTTT
>TRBV5-1|TRBJ1-1|many|NA
CASSVGQENTEAFF
TGCGCCAGCAGCGTGGGCCAGGAGAACACTGAAGCTTTCTTT
>TRBV18|TRBJ2-3|few|TRBD2
CASSPTGLGGTDTQYF
TGTGCCAGCTCACCGACTGGACTAGGTGGCACAGATACGCAGTATTTT
>TRBV18|TRBJ2-1|few|TRBD2
CASSPGTSGRANEQFF
TGTGCCAGCTCACCAGGGACTAGCGGGAGGGCCAATGAGCAGTTCTTC